Below, 23 T cell receptor beta chains from the same sample are listed, as sequenced in a study of cytomegalovirus exposure and HLA in healthy donors. In the PCR, 60 Vbeta and 13 Jbeta primers were used. Method: immunoSEQ multiplex PCR; TCRdb's copy keeps in-frame clones and lacks some. The table lists just under 150,000 clones, 75% to 90% of them singletons, with less than 3.5% in the top ten. Specimen: PBMCs. Receptors were obtained from a woman younger than 45 in good health and CMV-seronegative.

The genes are TRBV11-2 and TRBJ2-7, with D possibly matching TRBD2 (6 bases). V lost 5 bases and J 2 bases, leaving 10 bases between the germline ends. Per germline, CDR1 SGHAT and CDR2 FQNNGV. The CDR3 is made up of 13 amino acids. The CDR3 loop reads CASSQGLPYEQYF. CDR3 in DNA: TGTGCCAGCAGCCAGGGACTTCCCTACGAGCAGTACTTC.

This rearrangement joins TRBV28 to TRBJ2-5; D gene unclear. The CDR3 has 16 amino acids. V shed 4 bases and J shed 0 bases, with 15 bases lying between them. In germline, CDR1 is MDHEN, CDR2 SYDVKM. CDR3 loop: CASSSQKKIYQETQYF. CDR3 nucleotide sequence: TGTGCCAGCAGTTCACAAAAAAAGATATACCAAGAGACCCAGTACTTC.

The rearrangement links TRBV29-1 to TRBJ2-4; D gene ambiguous. V was pared by 3 bases and J by 4 bases, with 4 bases between. The germline V gene has CDR1 SQVTM and CDR2 ANQGSEA. This CDR3 spans 11 amino acids. CDR3 DNA sequence: TGCAGCGTTGAGTTAAAAAACATTCAGTACTTC. Protein: CSVELKNIQYF.

J is TRBJ2-3 and V is TRBV30; 9 nucleotides line up with TRBD2. V shed 3 bases and J 0 bases; nucleotides not matched to a gene: 1. The CDR3 runs 14 residues. From germline, CDR1 is GTSNPN and CDR2 SVGIG (reference sequence). CDR3 sequence: CAWRTSGSTDTQYF. The CDR3 coding sequence is TGTGCCTGGAGGACTAGCGGCAGCACAGATACGCAGTATTTT.

The chain recombines TRBV10-2 with TRBJ2-1; D may be TRBD2 (7 bases). Trimming removed 5 bases at V and 5 bases at J, with 16 bases between. The CDR3 consists of 15 residues. Germline-derived CDR1 and CDR2 are WSHSY and SAAADI. CDR3 nucleotide sequence: TGCGCCAGCAGTCCAGCCAGGGGAGGGAACAATGAGCAGTTCTTC. Translation: CASSPARGGNNEQFF.

The V call is TRBV29-1, the J call TRBJ1-1, with unresolved D. Trimming cost V 5 bases and J 1 base, with 8 bases left between them. The CDR3 has 12 residues. In germline, CDR1 is SQVTM, CDR2 ANQGSEA. The CDR3 is CSVCRGNTEAFF. CDR3 bases: TGCAGCGTTTGCCGGGGGAACACTGAAGCTTTCTTT.

The V gene is TRBV27, the J gene TRBJ2-7; 7 nucleotides agree with TRBD2. V trimming: 0 bases; J trimming: 5 bases; junction bases outside the gene matches: 7. From germline, CDR1 is MNHEY and CDR2 SMNVEV (reference sequence). The CDR3 is 15 amino acids. CDR3: CASSLSPGRSHEQYF. The CDR3 DNA reads as TGTGCCAGCAGTTTATCTCCCGGGAGGAGCCACGAGCAGTACTTC.

V and J are TRBV19 and TRBJ1-2; D perhaps matches TRBD1 (6 bases). This CDR3 comprises 14 residues. Germline assignment: CDR1 LNHDA and CDR2 SQIVND (reference sequence). Trimming removed 5 bases from V and 3 bases from J, with 13 bases in between. The CDR3 loop reads CASSGGWTYYGYTF. As DNA, the CDR3 is TGTGCCAGTAGTGGGGGCTGGACATACTATGGCTACACCTTC.

The table lists this clone with a few counts. This chain joins TRBV5-1 and TRBJ2-1, with D maybe TRBD2 (5 bases). The CDR3 is made up of 14 amino acids. V was pared by 0 bases and J by 4 bases, with 8 bases between. The V gene's germline CDR1 is SGHRS and CDR2 YFSETQ. DNA for the CDR3: TGCGCCAGCAGCTTGGGAGGGCCTTACAATGAGCAGTTCTTC. Translated, it gives CASSLGGPYNEQFF.

This chain joins TRBV19 and TRBJ1-5; D gene uncertain. The V gene's germline CDR1 is LNHDA and CDR2 SQIVND (reference sequence). The V end lost 3 bases, the J end lost 1 base, and 7 bases lay between the germline ends. This CDR3 region has 14 residues. The CDR3 is CASSISESNQPQHF. The CDR3 DNA sequence: TGTGCCAGTAGTATCTCTGAGAGCAATCAGCCCCAGCATTTT.

This clone was seen a few times. The rearrangement uses TRBV7-7 and TRBJ2-2, with D perhaps TRBD2 (5 bases). Per the germline V gene, CDR1 is SSHAT and CDR2 is FNYEAQ (reference sequence). V gave up 10 bases and J gave up 5 bases, with 20 bases separating them. The CDR3 runs 15 residues. Here the CDR3 reads CATSKRSLGTGELFF. The DNA of the CDR3 is TGTGCCACCTCTAAGCGGTCCTTAGGAACCGGGGAGCTGTTTTTT.

The genes are TRBV11-3 and TRBJ2-3; D is uncertain. Between the trimmed V and J ends, which lost 3 bases and 3 bases, there was a span of 7 bases. From germline, CDR1 is SGHNT and CDR2 YENEEA. The CDR3 is 13 amino acids. The CDR3 region is CASSFGLTDTQYF. CDR3 in DNA: TGTGCCAGCAGCTTTGGCTTGACAGATACGCAGTATTTT.

This clone showed up just once. The rearrangement links TRBV6-1 to TRBJ1-2; 7 positions agree with TRBD1. J was trimmed by 1 base and V by 4 bases; bases with no gene match: 3. Germline values: CDR1 MNHNS, CDR2 SASEGT. The CDR3 runs to 14 residues. CDR3 DNA sequence: TGTGCCAGCAGTGGACAGGGAAATAACTATGGCTACACCTTC. It specifies CASSGQGNNYGYTF.

The chain is built from TRBV5-1 and TRBJ1-2, with D uncertain. Trimming removed 2 bases from V and 3 bases from J, with 17 bases in between. CDR1 SGHRS and CDR2 YFSETQ come from the germline V gene. The CDR3 covers 16 residues. CDR3 sequence: CASSFMGGNLDYGYTF. The CDR3 nucleotides are TGCGCCAGCAGCTTCATGGGAGGGAATTTAGACTATGGCTACACCTTC.

The rearrangement uses TRBV10-1 and TRBJ1-5; 9 bases align to TRBD1. CDR3 length: 20 amino acids. The germline gives CDR1 WNHNN, CDR2 SYGVQD (reference sequence). With 6 bases clipped from V and 3 bases from J, the junction kept 21 bases outside the gene matches. The CDR3 protein is CASSPDWGQGFRLANQPQHF. As DNA, the CDR3 is TGCGCCAGCAGCCCCGATTGGGGACAGGGATTTCGCCTCGCCAATCAGCCCCAGCATTTT.

The chain has TRBV4-1 and TRBJ1-5; D is uncertain. The germline V and J ends were trimmed by 4 bases and 3 bases, with 7 bases remaining between them. Germline V gene lookup returns CDR1 MGHRA and CDR2 YSYEKL. This CDR3 contains 13 residues. The CDR3 protein is CASSLADNQPQHF. CDR3 in DNA: TGCGCCAGCAGCCTAGCGGACAATCAGCCCCAGCATTTT.

In DNA, the CDR3 is TGTGCCAGCAGCTTGGTTTCCGGGGCGGGGGGTGGAATCTACGAGCAGTACTTC. Translated, it gives CASSLVSGAGGGIYEQYF. This chain uses TRBV5-6 with TRBJ2-7, with 8 nucleotides matching TRBD2. This CDR3 is built from 18 residues. V dropped 0 bases and J dropped 3; count of bases not matched to a gene: 14. Germline CDR1 is SGHDT and CDR2 is YYEEEE.

J is TRBJ2-3 and V is TRBV5-1, with D hard to call. Trimming took 3 bases from V and 2 from J, leaving 10 bases between them. The CDR3 extends over 14 amino acids. Germline CDR1 SGHRS, CDR2 YFSETQ. The CDR3: CASSSPADTDTQYF. For the CDR3, the DNA is TGCGCCAGCAGCTCCCCCGCGGACACAGATACGCAGTATTTT.

Remarks on this clone: Other DNA sequences in this sample translate to the same CDR3. The chain couples TRBV11-2 to TRBJ2-5, with a weak D call TRBD1 (6 bases). CDR1 SGHAT and CDR2 FQNNGV come from the germline V gene. The CDR3 spans 12 residues. The V and J ends lost 5 bases and 5 bases respectively, with 9 bases between them. DNA of the CDR3: TGTGCCAGCAGCCCGAGGGGGGAGACCCAGTACTTC. This codes for CASSPRGETQYF.

This clone occurred once. The V and J genes are TRBV4-1 and TRBJ1-6; possibly TRBD1 for D (6 bases). The germline V gene encodes CDR1 MGHRA and CDR2 YSYEKL. V lost 0 bases to trimming and J lost 10 bases, with 16 bases between them. CDR3 length: 16 residues. The CDR3 reads CASSQEGGGARSPLHF. CDR3 bases: TGCGCCAGCAGCCAAGAAGGGGGAGGGGCGCGGTCACCCCTCCACTTT.

This clone has more than one count but fewer than ten. The V gene is TRBV7-3, the J gene TRBJ2-2, with D perhaps matching TRBD1 (6 bases). CDR1 is SGHTA and CDR2 is FQGTGA in the germline V gene. The V end lost 5 bases, the J end lost 0 bases, and 16 bases lay between the germline ends. CDR3 length equals 17 residues. In DNA, the CDR3 is TGTGCCAGCAGCCCCATCCCGACAGGAGCGAACACCGGGGAGCTGTTTTTT. The encoded protein is CASSPIPTGANTGELFF.

This rearrangement joins TRBV5-4 to TRBJ1-1; 8 nucleotides match TRBD1. The CDR3 is made up of 14 amino acids. From germline, CDR1 is SGHNT and CDR2 YYREEE (reference sequence). V shed 4 bases and J 6 bases; nucleotides not matched to a gene: 8. CDR3 protein: CASSQDRVWAEAFF. Here the CDR3 DNA reads TGTGCCAGCAGCCAGGACAGGGTCTGGGCTGAAGCTTTCTTT.

This chain uses TRBV5-4 with TRBJ2-7; D not certain. The CDR3 runs 13 residues. Per germline, CDR1 SGHNT and CDR2 YYREEE (reference sequence). Trimming removed 5 bases from V and 1 base from J, with 10 bases in between. The CDR3 is CASSFQKSYEQYF. The CDR3 bases are TGTGCCAGCAGTTTCCAGAAGTCCTACGAGCAGTACTTC.